This T cell receptor (beta chain) is drawn from a study of T cell responses to AZD1222 COVID-19 vaccine. About the research overall: Timing groups of about 4 and about 12 weeks for second doses were pooled. General observations from the study: The span of vaccine-associated CD4 TCRs extended across spike, with dominance at 160-218 and 743-854.

Clones were read by immunoSEQ multiplex PCR, and TCRdb kept only the in-frame ones, dropping some. The sample comprises 45,000 to 60,000 clones, 70% to 90% of which are singletons, and just under 2% rests with the top ten. A note on this clone: Its antigen is undetermined.

This CDR3 comprises 14 residues. CDR1 is SGHRS and CDR2 is YFSETQ in the germline V gene. V shed 5 bases, J shed 1 base, and the junction held 3 bases outside the gene matches. This TCR was recovered from an adult in good health. This chain connects TRBV5-1 to TRBJ1-1; TRBD1 matches 9 bases. The material sequenced was peripheral blood, taken on day 0 of AZD1222 vaccination. The CDR3 sequence is CASSPGQGNTEAFF. CDR3 coding DNA: TGCGCCAGCAGTCCGGGACAGGGGAACACTGAAGCTTTCTTT.